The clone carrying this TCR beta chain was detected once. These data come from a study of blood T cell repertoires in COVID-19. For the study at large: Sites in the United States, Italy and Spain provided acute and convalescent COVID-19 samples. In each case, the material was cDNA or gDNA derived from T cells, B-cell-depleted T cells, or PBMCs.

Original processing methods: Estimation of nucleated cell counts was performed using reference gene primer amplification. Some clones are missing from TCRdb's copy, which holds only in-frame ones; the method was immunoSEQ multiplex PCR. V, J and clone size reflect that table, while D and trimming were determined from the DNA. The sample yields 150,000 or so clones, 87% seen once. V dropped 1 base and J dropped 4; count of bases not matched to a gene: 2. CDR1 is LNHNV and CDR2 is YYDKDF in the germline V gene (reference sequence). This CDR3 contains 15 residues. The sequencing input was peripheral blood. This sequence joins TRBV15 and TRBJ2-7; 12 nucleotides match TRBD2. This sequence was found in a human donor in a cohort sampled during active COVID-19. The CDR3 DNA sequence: TGTGCCACCAGCAGAGGAGGGACTAGCGGGTACGAGCAGTACTTC. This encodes CATSRGGTSGYEQYF.